Each of the 4 T cell receptor beta chains below was sequenced from the same sample in a study of OX40 agonist ivuxolimab in advanced cancers. The library was obtained by the immunoSEQ multiplex PCR assay. TCRdb holds this immuneACCESS table with in-frame rearrangements only. Some clones are missing; in checked studies, unresolved V genes explain under half, and the rest has no known cause. The sample contains some 76,000 clones, nearly 85% of them found a single time. About 7.3% of the sample is held by the ten biggest clonotypes. The material was CD4+ or CD8+ T cells sorted from blood, obtained in a trial of the OX40 agonist ivuxolimab. These receptors were collected from an adult with an advanced solid tumor such as melanoma, head and neck, liver or kidney cancer.

The gene calls are TRBV14 and TRBJ2-1, with 7 bases aligning to TRBD2. With V trimmed by 4 bases and J by 7 bases, 10 bases remained unmatched. The germline V gene encodes CDR1 SGHDN and CDR2 FVKESK. The CDR3 is 15 amino acids. The CDR3 bases are TGTGCCAGCAGCCCCCTAGGGACTACTGGTAATGAGCAGTTCTTC. It encodes CASSPLGTTGNEQFF.

In nucleotides, the CDR3 is TGCAGTGGAGACAGGGACGATGGCTACACCTTC. Translating it yields CSGDRDDGYTF. V is TRBV20-1 and J is TRBJ1-2; 7 positions match TRBD1. Per the germline V gene, CDR1 is DFQATT and CDR2 is SNEGSKA (reference sequence). CDR3 length equals 11 residues. With 7 bases clipped from V and 6 bases from J, the junction kept 5 bases outside the gene matches.

This clone was detected only a few times. The chain combines TRBV7-9 with TRBJ2-5, with D uncertain. The CDR3 length is 15 residues. Trimming shortened V by 1 base and J by 2 bases, and 11 bases separated the two germline ends. Germline V gives CDR1 SEHNR, CDR2 FQNEAQ (reference sequence). CDR3 amino acids: CASSLVTGAQETQYF. In DNA form, the CDR3 reads TGTGCCAGCAGCTTAGTCACGGGCGCACAAGAGACCCAGTACTTC.

The rearrangement links TRBV30 to TRBJ1-5; D gene unclear. CDR1 GTSNPN and CDR2 SVGIG come from the germline V gene (reference sequence). Trimming left V 2 bases short and J 7 bases short, with 12 bases between. The CDR3 sequence is 13 residues long. The CDR3 nucleotides read TGTGCCTGGAGTTCGGCTAACGGGCAGCCCCAGCATTTT. It yields the protein CAWSSANGQPQHF. The variable domain in full, with the rest retrieved from reference TRBV30 and TRBJ1-5, is SQTIHQWPATLVQPVGSPLSLECTVEGTSNPNLYWYRQAAGRGLQLLFYSVGIGQISSEVPQNLSASRPQDRQFILSSKKLLLSDSGFYLCAWSSANGQPQHFGDGTRLSIL.